Reported below is one T cell receptor (beta chain). Sequencing used immunoSEQ multiplex PCR; TCRdb keeps in-frame clones, though not all of them. Of fewer than 250,000 clones detected, around 81% appear once; the ten largest clones hold 8.9%. CDR1 is MDHEN, CDR2 SYDVKM, per germline. The ends were cut back, 6 bases at V and 4 bases at J, with 7 bases in the middle. The CDR3 is 12 residues long. The data stem from a study of blood T cell repertoires in COVID-19. J is TRBJ1-5 and V is TRBV28, with no clear D. The sequence came from a woman aged 45-59 years with acute COVID-19. Sequenced input: PBMCs or T cells enriched from blood (not recorded which). DNA for the CDR3: TGTGCCAGCAGCCACCAGAATCAGCCCCAGCATTTT. This translates into CASSHQNQPQHF. Full variable domain (remainder filled in from reference TRBV28 and TRBJ1-5): DVKVTQSSRYLVKRTGEKVFLECVQDMDHENMFWYRQDPGLGLRLIYFSYDVKMKEKGDIPEGYSVSREKKERFSLILESASTNQTSMYLCASSHQNQPQHFGDGTRLSIL.